The rows below give T cell receptor beta chains drawn from one sample of a study of T cell responses to AZD1222 COVID-19 vaccine. The repertoire was sequenced with immunoSEQ multiplex PCR; TCRdb's copy has only in-frame clones and lacks some. The sample includes 180,000 or so clones, 80% to 95% of them seen just once. The starting material was peripheral blood, obtained 28 days after the second AZD1222 dose. The receptors here all came from an adult who received the AZD1222 COVID-19 vaccine. Both conserved end residues are part of each CDR3. A D gene is named only where the DNA matches it firmly. For some rows the clone size is stated as once, few or many, or as a class when expanded; others skip it.

>.|TRBV6-1|TRBJ1-1|.
TGTGCCAGCAGTGATCCCCACAGCGGCCTGAACACTGAAGCTTTCTTT
CASSDPHSGLNTEAFF
>.|TRBV19|TRBJ2-5|.
TGTGCCAGTAGTATTGCCCGGCCTGGGGAGACCCAGTACTTC
CASSIARPGETQYF
>.|TRBV7-3|TRBJ1-2|.
TGTGCCAGCAGCTTAACAGGGAACGCCCATGGCTACACCTTC
CASSLTGNAHGYTF
>.|TRBV9|TRBJ1-5|.
TGTGCCAGCAGCGTAGACTCAGGGATGGAGCCCCAGCATTTT
CASSVDSGMEPQHF
>.|TRBV6-6|TRBJ2-1|.
TGTGCCAGCAGCGACAGGTCCCGGGGGCCGAATGAGCAGTTCTTC
CASSDRSRGPNEQFF
>.|TRBV5-1|TRBJ2-1|.
TGCGCCAGCACCATGATACAGGGTAACAATGAGCAGTTCTTC
CASTMIQGNNEQFF
>.|TRBV9|TRBJ2-1|TRBD2
TGTGCCAGCAGCGTAGTGGCGGGAGGTGAGCAGTTCTTC
CASSVVAGGEQFF
>.|TRBV7-2|TRBJ1-6|.
TGTGCCAGCAGCTTCCAAGGGGGGACGAGTAATTCACCCCTCCACTTT
CASSFQGGTSNSPLHF
>.|TRBV30|TRBJ1-6|TRBD1
TGTGCCTGGAGTAAAGGACAGGGTTGGAATTCACCCCTCCACTTT
CAWSKGQGWNSPLHF
>few|TRBV27|TRBJ1-2|.
TGTGCCAGCAGGACTGTATCTAACTATGGCTACACCTTC
CASRTVSNYGYTF
>.|TRBV27|TRBJ1-5|.
TGTGCCAGCAGTTTAAGTCAGGGTCCTCAGCCCCAGCATTTT
CASSLSQGPQPQHF
>.|TRBV3-1/TRBV3-2|TRBJ2-3|.
TGTGCCAGCAGCCGCCAGTCGGGAGATACGCAGTATTTT
CASSRQSGDTQYF
>.|TRBV9|TRBJ1-1|.
TGTGCCAGCAAAGGAACGGAGACTGAAGCTTTCTTT
CASKGTETEAFF
>medium-sized|TRBV7-9|TRBJ1-2|.
TGTGCCAGCAGGGACGGACTGGAGTATGGCTACACCTTC
CASRDGLEYGYTF
>.|TRBV7-2|TRBJ2-2|.
TGTGCCAGCAGCTTAGAGGTGGGGGCGGGCACCGGGGAGCTGTTTTTT
CASSLEVGAGTGELFF
>.|TRBV6-2/TRBV6-3|TRBJ1-6|.
TGTGCCAGCAGTTACTGGAACAATTCACCCCTCCACTTT
CASSYWNNSPLHF
>once|TRBV5-1|TRBJ2-6|.
TGCGCCAGCAGCGACAGGGAGGTCTCTGGGGCCAACGTCCTGACTTTC
CASSDREVSGANVLTF
>.|TRBV9|TRBJ1-2|TRBD1
TGTGCCAGCAGCTCCCCGCCAGGGGGGAATGGCTACACCTTC
CASSSPPGGNGYTF
>once|TRBV12-3/TRBV12-4|TRBJ1-5|.
TGTGCCAGCAGTCGGGACGGTGGACGGCCCCAGCATTTT
CASSRDGGRPQHF
>.|TRBV5-1|TRBJ2-3|TRBD2
TGCGCCAGCAGCTTCGGAGGACTAGCGGGGGGGCCTACGCAGTATTTT
CASSFGGLAGGPTQYF
>.|TRBV6-2/TRBV6-3|TRBJ1-2|TRBD1
TGTGCCAGCAGTCGGGACAGCGGGACTAACTATGGCTACACCTTC
CASSRDSGTNYGYTF
>once|TRBV7-2|TRBJ2-5|.
TGTGCCAGCAGCTTAGGGGGGAACCAAGAGACCCAGTACTTC
CASSLGGNQETQYF
>once|TRBV6-5|TRBJ2-5|TRBD2
TGTGCCAGCAGTTATTTCAGCGGGAGCGGGGAGTACTTC
CASSYFSGSGEYF
>.|TRBV5-5|TRBJ2-3|TRBD2
TGTGCCAGCAGCTTGGGCCTACAGCGGGGGGGCACAGATACGCAGTATTTT
CASSLGLQRGGTDTQYF
>.|TRBV18|TRBJ2-1|.
TGTGCCAGCTCACCACCGCAAGTCCGGGGGCCATACAATGAGCAGTTCTTC
CASSPPQVRGPYNEQFF
>.|TRBV7-2|TRBJ1-1|.
TGTGCCAGCAGCTTAGAAGGCAGGGACGTGGAGGAAGCTTTCTTT
CASSLEGRDVEEAFF
>.|TRBV6-5|TRBJ2-2|.
TGTGCCAGCAGTTACGGGGATTCAAGGGACACCGGGGAGCTGTTTTTT
CASSYGDSRDTGELFF
>.|TRBV18|TRBJ1-1|.
TGTGCCAGCTCACGAGGACGAGCGAACACTGAAGCTTTCTTT
CASSRGRANTEAFF
>.|TRBV11-3|TRBJ2-1|.
TGTGCCAGCAGCTTAGGTCAGAGAGGCTACAATGAGCAGTTCTTC
CASSLGQRGYNEQFF
>.|TRBV10-3|TRBJ2-5|TRBD2
TGTGCCATCAGTGAAGGCGGGAGGGCAGAGACCCAGTACTTC
CAISEGGRAETQYF
>.|TRBV5-6|TRBJ1-1|.
TGTGCCAGCAGCTCCGAGGTGAACACTGAAGCTTTCTTT
CASSSEVNTEAFF
>.|TRBV5-1|TRBJ2-2|TRBD2
TGCGCCAGCAGCTTACCGGGACTAGCGGGAGGGACGAACACCGGGGAGCTGTTTTTT
CASSLPGLAGGTNTGELFF
>once|TRBV7-6|TRBJ2-5|TRBD2
TGTGCCAGCAGACTGGGCGGGGGCCAAGAGACCCAGTACTTC
CASRLGGGQETQYF
>few|TRBV9|TRBJ2-2|.
TGTGCCAGCAGCTCCCAATTAGGCACCGGGGAGCTGTTTTTT
CASSSQLGTGELFF
>.|TRBV29-1|TRBJ1-4|.
TGCAGCGTTGAAGATCGTACAGGGAGAGGTGAAAAACTGTTTTTT
CSVEDRTGRGEKLFF
>.|TRBV6-5|TRBJ1-6|TRBD1
TGTGCCAGCAAGGGGGCGAGAAGTGGTTCACCCCTCCACTTT
CASKGARSGSPLHF
>.|TRBV24-1|TRBJ2-1|.
TGTGCCACCAGTGATTCCGAACAGTACAATGAGCAGTTCTTC
CATSDSEQYNEQFF
>.|TRBV29-1|TRBJ2-7|.
TGCAGCGCTCTCGGGGGACAGTCCTACGAGCAGTACTTC
CSALGGQSYEQYF
>.|TRBV5-1|TRBJ1-2|.
TGCGCCAGCAGCTTGGGGCAGGGGTTGGACTATGGCTACACCTTC
CASSLGQGLDYGYTF
>.|TRBV4-2|TRBJ2-1|.
TGTGCCAGCAGCCAAGATAAGAGGGGCTCCTACAATGAGCAGTTCTTC
CASSQDKRGSYNEQFF
>.|TRBV19|TRBJ2-5|TRBD1
TGTGCCAGTAGTTCCCGACAGGGGGAAGGAGAGACCCAGTACTTC
CASSSRQGEGETQYF
>.|TRBV30|TRBJ2-1|TRBD2
TGTGCCTGGACCCCCGGGACTAGTCGTTTAGATGAGCAGTTCTTC
CAWTPGTSRLDEQFF
>.|TRBV5-1|TRBJ2-2|.
TGCGCCAGCAGCCACCAGAACACCGGGGAGCTGTTTTTT
CASSHQNTGELFF
>.|TRBV4-1|TRBJ2-7|.
TGCGCCAGCAGCCAAGATCGGGGGGCGTACGAGCAGTACTTC
CASSQDRGAYEQYF
>.|TRBV28|TRBJ1-5|TRBD1
TGTGCCAGCAGTACACCCCACAGGGGAGGTCAGCCCCAGCATTTT
CASSTPHRGGQPQHF
>.|TRBV10-2|TRBJ1-6|.
TGCGCCAGCAGTGGTCAGGGGAGTAACTCACCCCTCCACTTT
CASSGQGSNSPLHF
>.|TRBV3-1/TRBV3-2|TRBJ2-5|.
TGTGCCAGCAGCCATCCGGAGGGACTCCCTTCGAGGAGGACCCAGTACTTC
CASSHPEGLPSRRTQYF
>.|TRBV7-2|TRBJ2-5|TRBD2
TGTGCCAGCAGCTTAGTGCGAGGCGGGGGTCGCGAGACCCAGTACTTC
CASSLVRGGGRETQYF
>.|TRBV5-8|TRBJ2-3|TRBD2
TGTGCCAGCAGACCACGGGGGGAGGGCACAGATACGCAGTATTTT
CASRPRGEGTDTQYF
>.|TRBV4-3|TRBJ1-3|.
TGCGCCAGCAGCCAAGATGGCGGGACTGGAAACACCATATATTTT
CASSQDGGTGNTIYF
>.|TRBV11-2|TRBJ1-1|.
TGTGCCAGCAGCGCCTCAAACAGGAACACTGAAGCTTTCTTT
CASSASNRNTEAFF
>once|TRBV19|TRBJ2-7|.
TGTGCCAGTTCCCACTTAAAGGGCAGAGCCTACGAGCAGTACTTC
CASSHLKGRAYEQYF